These 28 T cell receptor beta chains were all obtained from the same sample, sequenced in a study of blood T cells in healthy people across ages. Then a second PCR, running roughly 6 to 11 cycles, was carried out with a sample-barcoded 5' primer and a J-beta primer mix. Each CDR3 protein gets one entry after TCRdb re-called the 5' RACE reads with MiXCR. Here the sample spans roughly 700,000 distinct CDR3 sequences, 49% being singletons. Source material: blood. The receptors here all came from a woman aged 60-75 years in good health.

Details on this clonotype: This may be a read error, as it is one base from a much larger clone. The CDR3 sequence: CTSSLTGLRGETQYF. As DNA, the CDR3 is TGTACCAGCAGCTTAACAGGGCTGCGAGGGGAGACCCAGTACTTC. The V gene is TRBV7-9, the J gene TRBJ2-5; TRBD1 might be the D (6 bases). The V gene's germline CDR1 is SEHNR and CDR2 FQNEAQ (reference sequence). The CDR3 spans 15 residues.

The genes are TRBV5-1 and TRBJ2-7, with D possibly called TRBD1 or TRBD2 (5 bases each). The J call may be mistaken, given a closer DNA end match to TRBJ2-5. In germline, CDR1 is SGHRS, CDR2 YFSETQ. The CDR3 length is 15 residues. DNA of the CDR3: TGCGCCAGCAGCTTCAACGGAGTTGGGGGAGAGACCCAGTACTTC. Its translation: CASSFNGVGGETQYF.

The V and J genes are TRBV20-1 and TRBJ2-3; weak D call: TRBD2 (5 bases). The CDR3 is 13 amino acids. V gave up 2 bases and J gave up 2 bases, with 8 bases separating them. Germline CDR1 DFQATT, CDR2 SNEGSKA (reference sequence). The DNA for the CDR3 is TGCAGTGCTAGACTAGCAACCACAGATACGCAGTATTTT. Translated, it gives CSARLATTDTQYF.

This clonotype was detected a few times. V is TRBV24-1 and J is TRBJ2-7; D may match TRBD1 or TRBD2 (5 bases each). Deletions cut 5 bases from V and 7 bases from J, with 20 bases between. This CDR3 is built from 15 residues. The germline gives CDR1 KGHDR, CDR2 SFDVKD. The CDR3 sequence: CATSGDGSSYNEQYF. The CDR3 coding sequence is TGTGCCACCAGTGGGGACGGTTCCTCCTACAATGAGCAGTACTTC.

V gene TRBV29-1 combines with J gene TRBJ2-7, with TRBD2 matching over 9 bases. With 7 bases clipped from V and 5 bases from J, the junction kept 6 bases outside the gene matches. CDR1 is SQVTM and CDR2 is ANQGSEA in the germline V gene. The CDR3 consists of 12 residues. CDR3 in DNA: TGCAGCGGTAGCGGGAGTAGTAACGAGCAGTACTTC. Translation gives CSGSGSSNEQYF.

In regard to this clonotype: At one of its ends the junction is not consistent with the germline gene, which may arise from a read error. This chain links TRBV7-2 with TRBJ1-1; D is possibly TRBD1 (5 bases). Germline V gives CDR1 SGHTA, CDR2 FQGNSA. The CDR3 length is 14 residues. CDR3 sequence (DNA): TGTGCCAGCAGCGAACAGGTGGAGTACACTGACGCTTTCTTT. Encoded protein: CASSEQVEYTDAFF.

This chain links TRBV20-1 with TRBJ1-2; tentative D call: TRBD1 (5 bases). Deletions cut 5 bases from V and 6 bases from J, with 13 bases between. The germline V gene encodes CDR1 DFQATT and CDR2 SNEGSKA (reference sequence). The CDR3 has 12 residues. In DNA form, the CDR3 reads TGCAGTGCTCCCATGACAGATCATGGCTACACCTTC. Its protein product is CSAPMTDHGYTF.

V and J are TRBV20-1 and TRBJ1-5; possible D gene TRBD1, 6 bases. CDR3 length: 15 residues. Germline loops: CDR1 DFQATT, CDR2 SNEGSKA (reference sequence). Trimming stripped 3 bases from V and 7 bases from J, with 19 bases between. Here the CDR3 reads CSARPQQGPNQPQHF. As DNA, the CDR3 is TGCAGTGCTAGGCCCCAACAGGGTCCCAACCAGCCCCAGCATTTT.

This clonotype has a handful of counts. The gene calls are TRBV27 and TRBJ2-7; tentative D call: TRBD2 (5 bases). The CDR3 length is 13 residues. Germline V lookup: CDR1 MNHEY, CDR2 SMNVEV (reference sequence). V was pared by 7 bases and J by 5 bases, with 15 bases between. The CDR3 DNA is TGTGCCAGCAATCCGGCGGGTAGAGACGAGCAGTACTTC. This sequence encodes CASNPAGRDEQYF.

The chain recombines TRBV7-9 with TRBJ1-1, with no clear D. CDR1 is SEHNR and CDR2 is FQNEAQ in the germline V gene (reference sequence). The CDR3 consists of 13 residues. Deletions cut 1 base from V and 6 bases from J, with 9 bases between. The CDR3 nucleotides read TGTGCCAGCAGCTTAGACGGAGCGTCTGAAGCTTTCTTT. The encoded protein is CASSLDGASEAFF.

The CDR3 reads CSAREGAKGQLAYEQYF. DNA for the CDR3: TGCAGTGCTAGAGAGGGGGCAAAGGGACAGCTCGCCTACGAGCAGTACTTC. The chain links TRBV20-1 to TRBJ2-7; 7 bases are a match to TRBD1. Germline-derived CDR1 and CDR2 are DFQATT and SNEGSKA (reference sequence). The CDR3 loop spans 17 amino acids. V was clipped by 0 bases and J by 2 bases; unmatched bases: 13.

The chain recombines TRBV7-9 with TRBJ2-1; the match to TRBD1 covers 9 bases. The CDR3 runs 16 residues. The V gene's germline CDR1 is SEHNR and CDR2 FQNEAQ (reference sequence). The V gene end was trimmed by 5 bases and the J gene end by 0 bases; junction bases not matched to a gene: 5. The CDR3 reads CASSEQGASSYNEQFF. The CDR3 region has the DNA TGTGCCAGCAGCGAACAGGGGGCTAGCTCCTACAATGAGCAGTTCTTC.

This chain uses TRBV20-1 with TRBJ2-3; 8 bases agree with TRBD2. V lost 0 bases, J lost 7 bases, and 6 bases stayed unmatched. The germline V gene has CDR1 DFQATT and CDR2 SNEGSKA (reference sequence). The CDR3 contains 14 residues. The CDR3 protein is CSARDRAGVHTQYF. CDR3 coding DNA: TGCAGTGCTAGAGATAGAGCGGGAGTACATACGCAGTATTTT.

The rearrangement links TRBV7-9 to TRBJ2-1; D is possibly TRBD1 (5 bases). Trimming left V 2 bases short and J 3 bases short, with 8 bases between. CDR1 SEHNR and CDR2 FQNEAQ come from the germline V gene (reference sequence). The CDR3 covers 14 residues. The CDR3 region is CASSLKQGYNEQFF. The CDR3 nucleotides read TGTGCCAGCAGCTTAAAGCAGGGCTACAATGAGCAGTTCTTC.

This clonotype was recorded a few times. V usage is TRBV4-3 and J usage is TRBJ1-2, with D tentatively TRBD1 (5 bases). The CDR3 runs 14 residues. The germline V and J ends were trimmed by 1 base and 8 bases, with 14 bases remaining between them. Germline assignment: CDR1 LGHNA and CDR2 YSLEER. CDR3 DNA sequence: TGCGCCAGCAGCCAAGTGGGGCAGGGCAACGGCTACACCTTC. Translation gives CASSQVGQGNGYTF.

The J gene is TRBJ2-1, the V gene TRBV29-1; 12 bases line up with TRBD2. Trimming at V came to 5 bases and at J to 2 bases, leaving 1 base not matched to a gene. The V gene's germline CDR1 is SQVTM and CDR2 ANQGSEA. The CDR3 runs 14 residues. The CDR3 coding sequence is TGCAGCGTTCGGACTAGCGGGGCCTACAATGAGCAGTTCTTC. This codes for CSVRTSGAYNEQFF.

This clonotype was picked up a small number of times. The chain couples TRBV7-2 to TRBJ2-7, with unresolved D. Trimming stripped 1 base from V and 4 bases from J, with 11 bases between. CDR1 is SGHTA and CDR2 is FQGNSA in the germline V gene. The CDR3 totals 14 residues. CDR3 nucleotides: TGTGCCAGCAGCTTAGGAGGCCTTCTGTACGAGCAGTACTTC. Amino acids: CASSLGGLLYEQYF.

This clonotype has a handful of counts. The chain links TRBV4-3 to TRBJ1-2; D may be TRBD1 (6 bases). The V gene lost 4 bases and the J gene lost 4 bases, with 16 bases spanning the gap. Looked up from germline, CDR1 is LGHNA and CDR2 is YSLEER. The CDR3 has 15 residues. The CDR3 region has the DNA TGCGCCAGCAGCCCTGGACAGACTGGGGCCTATGGCTACACCTTC. Its protein product is CASSPGQTGAYGYTF.

This clonotype was detected many times. The V call is TRBV6-5, the J call TRBJ2-7; D gene uncertain. V was shortened by 6 bases and J by 2 bases, with 2 bases between the two germline ends. The CDR3 consists of 10 residues. Germline values: CDR1 MNHEY, CDR2 SVGAGI. The DNA of the CDR3 is TGTGCCAGCAGAACCTACGAGCAGTACTTC. The encoded protein is CASRTYEQYF.

V is TRBV28 and J is TRBJ2-5; D is undetermined. The V gene lost 10 bases and the J gene lost 5 bases, with 17 bases spanning the gap. The CDR3 covers 13 residues. Germline V gene data show CDR1 as MDHEN and CDR2 as SYDVKM. The CDR3 loop is CATGKGSRETQYF. CDR3 nucleotide sequence: TGTGCCACCGGAAAGGGATCAAGGGAGACCCAGTACTTC.

This clonotype is a singleton in its sample. CDR3: CASSTLAGGQETQYF. The CDR3 DNA is TGCGCCAGCAGCACCTTAGCGGGAGGACAAGAGACCCAGTACTTC. The rearrangement joins TRBV5-1 to TRBJ2-5, with TRBD2 identical over 10 bases. The CDR3 sequence is 15 residues long. V lost 4 bases and J lost 2; bases outside the gene matches: 5. Germline CDR1 SGHRS, CDR2 YFSETQ. The variable domain in full, with the rest retrieved from reference TRBV5-1 and TRBJ2-5, is KAGVTQTPRYLIKTRGQQVTLSCSPISGHRSVSWYQQTPGQGLQFLFEYFSETQRNKGNFPGRFSGRQFSNSRSEMNVSTLELGDSALYLCASSTLAGGQETQYFGPGTRLLVL.

A few counts support this clonotype. The J gene is TRBJ2-1, the V gene TRBV20-1, with 11 positions matching TRBD2. The CDR3 runs to 15 residues. V was clipped by 2 bases and J by 10 bases; unmatched bases: 10. CDR1 and CDR2 (germline): DFQATT, SNEGSKA (reference sequence). The CDR3: CSARRTSGRVGEQFF. CDR3 sequence (DNA): TGCAGTGCTAGAAGAACTAGCGGGAGAGTTGGGGAGCAGTTCTTC.

This clonotype came up a few times. This chain links TRBV12-3 or TRBV12-4 with TRBJ1-2, with a weak D call TRBD1 (6 bases). CDR3 length: 14 residues. The V end lost 3 bases, the J end lost 3 bases, and 11 bases lay between the germline ends. CDR3 amino acids: CASSLRGADYGYTF. The CDR3 bases are TGTGCCAGCAGTTTGAGGGGGGCGGACTATGGCTACACCTTC.

The chain joins TRBV11-3 to TRBJ2-1; the match to TRBD2 covers 8 bases. Losses at the gene ends were 3 bases for V and 7 bases for J; bases not matched to a gene: 8. The V gene's germline CDR1 is SGHNT and CDR2 YENEEA. The CDR3 is 15 residues long. CDR3 in DNA: TGTGCCAGCAGCTTCGGGGGGGCGTTGGGAAATGAGCAGTTCTTC. Encoded protein: CASSFGGALGNEQFF. Looking up the rest from reference TRBV11-3 and TRBJ2-1 gives the full variable domain: EAGVVQSPRYKIIEKKQPVAFWCNPISGHNTLYWYLQNLGQGPELLIRYENEEAVDDSQLPKDRFSAERLKGVDSTLKIQPAELGDSAVYLCASSFGGALGNEQFFGPGTRLTVL.

This clonotype occurred a few times. The V gene is TRBV4-2, the J gene TRBJ2-7; TRBD2 agrees at 9 bases. Per germline, CDR1 LGHNA and CDR2 YNFKEQ. The CDR3 contains 15 residues. The J segment lost 7 bases and the V segment lost 1 base, leaving 8 bases of the junction unmatched. The CDR3 DNA sequence: TGTGCCAGCAGCCAAGCGATAGCGGGAGTTAGTGAGCAGTACTTC. It specifies CASSQAIAGVSEQYF.

The chain uses TRBV20-1 and TRBJ1-1; TRBD1 agrees at 7 bases. The CDR3 runs to 13 residues. V gave up 6 bases and J gave up 1 base; unmatched junction bases: 5. Germline CDR1 reads DFQATT; CDR2 reads SNEGSKA (reference sequence). CDR3 bases: TGCAGTGCACCCCCAGGGGGGAACACTGAAGCTTTCTTT. As protein: CSAPPGGNTEAFF.

Of note for this clonotype: This may be a read error: a much more frequent sequence differs by one nucleotide. The CDR3: CASTRSVYEQFF. As DNA, the CDR3 is TGTGCCAGCACGCGGTCCGTCTACGAGCAGTTCTTC. The gene calls are TRBV6-1 and TRBJ2-1; D is unresolved. CDR1 and CDR2 (germline): MNHNS, SASEGT. The V gene lost 7 bases and the J gene lost 10 bases, with 14 bases spanning the gap. The CDR3 consists of 12 residues.

The gene calls are TRBV6-1 and TRBJ1-5; the D gene is possibly TRBD1 (6 bases). The CDR3 is 12 amino acids. The germline V gene encodes CDR1 MNHNS and CDR2 SASEGT. V was pared by 8 bases and J by 5 bases, with 10 bases between. CDR3 loop: CASGNRDQPQHF. The CDR3 nucleotides are TGTGCCAGCGGAAACAGGGATCAGCCCCAGCATTTT.